Each of the 4 T cell receptor beta chains below was sequenced from the same sample in a study of T cell repertoires in cytomegalovirus infection. The antigens these receptors bind are not known. TCRdb passed the reads through MiXCR, listing each CDR3 protein once. The sample consists of approximately 100,000 distinct CDR3 sequences, around 28% of them appearing once. The source material was CD8+ T cells from cultured PBMCs, sampled from culture after CMV antigen stimulation. All receptors come from a human donor in good health (CMV status not recorded). Some clones in this sample may be carry-over from other donors' samples.

This clonotype was seen many times. The CDR3 sequence is CASGATLNYGYTF. The CDR3 DNA follows: TGTGCCAGCGGAGCGACTCTTAACTATGGCTACACCTTC. This chain links TRBV7-9 with TRBJ1-2; D unresolved. Looked up from germline, CDR1 is SEHNR and CDR2 is FQNEAQ (reference sequence). The CDR3 runs 13 residues. Trimming took off 8 bases at V and 1 base at J, with 11 bases between the two ends. The complete variable domain, with remaining parts taken from reference TRBV7-9 and TRBJ1-2, reads DTGVSQNPRHKITKRGQNVTFRCDPISEHNRLYWYRQTLGQGPEFLTYFQNEAQLEKSRLLSDRFSAERPKGSFSTLEIQRTEQGDSAMYLCASGATLNYGYTFGSGTRLTVV.

This clonotype was counted at least ten times. The chain employs TRBV9 and TRBJ2-7; D perhaps matches TRBD2 (6 bases). Germline V lookup: CDR1 SGDLS, CDR2 YYNGEE. CDR3 size: 15 residues. The V and J ends lost 0 bases and 4 bases respectively, with 14 bases between them. The CDR3 is CASSVGRAAGYEQYF. CDR3 in DNA: TGTGCCAGCAGCGTAGGGAGGGCCGCTGGGTACGAGCAGTACTTC.

The chain is built from TRBV6-1 and TRBJ1-1; D is unclear. With 5 bases removed from V and 11 bases from J, the gap between germline ends came to 21 bases. The CDR3 runs 14 residues. CDR1 is MNHNS, CDR2 SASEGT, per germline. CDR3 bases: TGTGCCAGCAGTCCCCGGCCAAGGGCCTCATGGGCTTTCTTT. Translation gives CASSPRPRASWAFF.

At least ten counts were recorded for this clonotype. J is TRBJ1-1 and V is TRBV11-2; unclear D gene. In germline, CDR1 is SGHAT, CDR2 FQNNGV. V lost 0 bases to trimming and J lost 0 bases, with 5 bases between them. This CDR3 contains 14 residues. CDR3 loop: CASSLDPMNTEAFF. CDR3 coding DNA: TGTGCCAGCAGCTTAGACCCGATGAACACTGAAGCTTTCTTT.